This T cell receptor (beta chain) was profiled in a study of shared clonotypes between healthy human individuals. The germline V and J ends were trimmed by 5 bases and 2 bases, with 10 bases remaining between them. This CDR3 spans 13 amino acids. CDR1 and CDR2 from the germline V gene are SEHNR and FQNEAQ (reference sequence). Healthy and HIV-negative, the adult donors had no recent acute infections or vaccinations. Study-wide points: Sharing of clonotypes among donors was expected to vary with sequencing depth.

About this clone: The target antigen is unknown. In the same sample, other DNA sequences code for this CDR3.

The authors distributed each subset's genomic DNA evenly over several immunoSEQ plates. Clones were read by immunoSEQ multiplex PCR, and TCRdb kept only the in-frame ones, dropping some. This sample has some 450,000 clones; approximately 80% occur once, and the top ten carry around 12%. The chain uses TRBV7-9 and TRBJ2-7; weak D call: TRBD1 (5 bases). The receptor was derived from a woman aged 40-49 years in good health. Some clones in this sample may be carry-over from other donors' samples. The sequencing input was PBMCs. This chain's CDR3 is CASSRTGTYEQYF. DNA of the CDR3: TGTGCCAGCAGCCGAACAGGCACCTACGAGCAGTACTTC.